This T cell receptor (beta chain) was retrieved from a study of blood T cells in healthy people across ages. Regarding the study as a whole: Compared with aged donors, long-lived donors showed fewer expanded clones, suggesting selection.

The individuals who served as donors were healthy Caucasians living in Russia, aged roughly 6 to 100. Alongside a J-beta primer mix, a sample-barcoded 5' primer served in a second PCR lasting 7 to 11 cycles. CDR3-containing paired-end reads numbered at least 2.5 million in each sample. TCRdb independently ran MiXCR on the 5' RACE reads; one entry per CDR3 protein. The repertoire holds roughly 830,000 distinct CDR3 sequences, around 62% seen once, with about a quarter in the top ten. Only a few counts were recorded for this clonotype. Its antigen remains unknown. Sequenced material: blood. This receptor was taken from a man younger than 40 in good health.

The CDR3 coding sequence is TGTGCCAGCAGCTTAGGCAGGAGAGGGCAGTACTTC. Translation gives CASSLGRRGQYF. This sequence joins TRBV13 and TRBJ2-5; possibly TRBD2 for D (5 bases). Germline V gene data show CDR1 as PRHDT and CDR2 as FYEKMQ (reference sequence). Between the trimmed V and J ends, which lost 0 bases and 11 bases, there was a span of 10 bases. This CDR3 contains 12 residues.